This T cell receptor beta chain was sequenced during a study of early T cells in non-severe SARS-CoV-2 infection. Study in general: Unsorted whole-blood RNA was sequenced in bulk, leaving chains unpaired.

CDR3 length: 11 amino acids. V shed 2 bases and J shed 8 bases, with 6 bases lying between them. Study-level findings and limits: The VDJdb matching leaned toward anti-spike CD8 responses and overlooked private and CD4 specificities.

This clonotype was seen a handful of times. Its specificity is unknown. The TCR library protocol was used to attach unique molecular identifiers. These identifiers were attached to individual cDNA molecules. TCRdb used MiXCR to reprocess the 5' RACE reads, holding one entry per CDR3 protein. The sample contains about 68,000 distinct CDR3 sequences, 9% to 15% of which appear only once. The receptor was derived from an adult who was a healthcare worker with PCR-confirmed SARS-CoV-2 infection or an uninfected control (not recorded which). Material for sequencing was whole blood. V and J are TRBV12-3 or TRBV12-4 and TRBJ1-1, with D hard to call. CDR3: CASSLSWEAFF. The CDR3 nucleotides read TGTGCCAGCAGTTTATCGTGGGAAGCTTTCTTT.